Listed here is a single TCR beta chain. The data belong to a study of blood T cell repertoires in COVID-19. Turning to the study itself: The study drew acute and convalescent COVID-19 samples from the United States, Italy and Spain.

Assignments of participants to cohorts depended upon their own reported clinical history. CDR1 and CDR2 from the germline V gene are MDHEN and SYDVKM. The V gene end was trimmed by 4 bases and the J gene end by 1 base; junction bases not matched to a gene: 6. The CDR3 is 15 residues long. Data came from immunoSEQ multiplex PCR; TCRdb stores just in-frame clones and leaves some out. This sample carries under 150,000 clones, about 80% of them seen once, and the ten largest clones take 3.9%. J is TRBJ1-1 and V is TRBV28; 7 nucleotides line up with TRBD1. This clonotype was sampled from a man aged 45 to 65 in a cohort exposed to, infected with or recovered from COVID-19 (not recorded which). The sequenced sample consisted of PBMCs or T cells enriched from blood (not recorded which). DNA for the CDR3: TGTGCCAGCAGTTCGACAGGGAGTGAGAACACTGAAGCTTTCTTT. It specifies CASSSTGSENTEAFF.